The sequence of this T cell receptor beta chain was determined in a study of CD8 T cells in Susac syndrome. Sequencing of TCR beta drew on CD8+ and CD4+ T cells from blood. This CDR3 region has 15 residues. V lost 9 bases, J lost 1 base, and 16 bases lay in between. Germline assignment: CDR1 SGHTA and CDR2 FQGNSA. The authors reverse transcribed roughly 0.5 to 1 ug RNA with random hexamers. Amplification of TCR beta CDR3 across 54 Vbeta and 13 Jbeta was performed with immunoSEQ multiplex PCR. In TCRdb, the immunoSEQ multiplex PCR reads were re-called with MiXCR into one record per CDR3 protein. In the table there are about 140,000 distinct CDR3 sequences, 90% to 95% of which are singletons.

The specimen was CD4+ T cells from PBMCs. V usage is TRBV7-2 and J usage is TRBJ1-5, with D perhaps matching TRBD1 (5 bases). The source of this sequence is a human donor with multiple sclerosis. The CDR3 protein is CASSLTRDSNQPQHF. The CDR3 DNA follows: TGTGCCAGTTCTCTTACCCGGGACAGCAATCAGCCCCAGCATTTT.